Described below is a single TCR beta chain sequence and its context. The sample belongs to a study of STAT5B mutations in CD4+ large granular lymphocyte leukemia. About the research overall: Healthy donors showed HLA-associated enrichment of the CDR3 'QG' motif.

Germline values: CDR1 SGDLS, CDR2 YYNGEE. The CDR3 spans 13 residues. V shed 2 bases and J shed 6 bases, with 9 bases lying between them. In the original processing: Lowest detectable productive clonotype frequency was 2.59 x 10-5. Measured with immunoSEQ multiplex PCR; TCRdb has only the in-frame clones, and not every one. From that table come the V and J calls and clone size; the DNA was used to work out D and trimming. The sample records 25,000 to 35,000 clones, approximately 72% being singletons. The sequence was obtained from a human donor in good health. The J gene is TRBJ2-1, the V gene TRBV9, with D uncertain. The specimen sequenced was CD4+ T cells from blood buffy coats. DNA of the CDR3: TGTGCCAGCAGCGTGACCCCCGGCAATGAGCAGTTCTTC. Translation gives CASSVTPGNEQFF.